This record looks at one TCR beta chain sequence and its context. The source of the sample is a study of T cell responses to AZD1222 COVID-19 vaccine. CDR3 size: 15 residues. J was trimmed by 7 bases and V by 1 base; bases with no gene match: 7. Germline-derived CDR1 and CDR2 are MDHEN and SYDVKM. The table came from immunoSEQ multiplex PCR; TCRdb's copy has only in-frame clones and leaves some out. The sample holds 90,000 to 100,000 clones, 85% to 90% seen once. The sequence was obtained from an adult in good health. The chain uses TRBV28 and TRBJ1-2; 9 bases map to TRBD1. The sample was peripheral blood, taken on day 0 of AZD1222 vaccination. The CDR3 here is CASSLYPTGGRGYTF. Here the CDR3 DNA reads TGTGCCAGCAGTTTATACCCGACAGGGGGTCGTGGCTACACCTTC.